The 7 T cell receptor beta chains below come from one sample, sequenced in a study of tumor-infiltrating lymphocytes in primary liver carcinoma. Co-extraction of RNA and DNA was performed on about 19-30 mg of unsorted bulk tissue. A primer in the constant region served to generate TCR beta cDNA from approximately 500 ng of total RNA. Libraries for TCR beta were built through three nested multiplex PCR rounds, which together made up a slightly modified ARM-PCR procedure. The two initial PCR rounds, roughly 9 cycles each, used TRBV1-TRBV30 forward and C-beta reverse primers. Each CDR3 protein is one row after TCRdb ran MiXCR on the multiplex PCR reads. The sample lists roughly 86,000 distinct CDR3 sequences; less than 70% were seen once. Sequencing used tumor-adjacent normal liver tissue. The receptors shown here come from a man in his forties with primary liver carcinoma and hepatitis B virus infection.

This clonotype was seen only a few times. A much larger clonotype is one base distant, so this may be a read error. The chain recombines TRBV6-1 with TRBJ2-7, with unresolved D. CDR1 and CDR2 (germline): MNHNS, SASEGT. The CDR3 runs to 12 residues. V was cut by 10 bases and J by 0 bases, with 10 bases left in between. The CDR3 DNA sequence: TGTGCCACCGGGTGTTACTCCTACGAGCAGTACTTC. Translating gives CATGCYSYEQYF.

This clonotype was observed many times. The chain links TRBV6-5 to TRBJ1-4; D is uncertain. Trimming pared 0 bases from V and 3 bases from J, leaving 8 bases between. This CDR3 contains 15 residues. The V gene's germline CDR1 is MNHEY and CDR2 SVGAGI. The CDR3 DNA reads TGTGCCAGCAGTTACTCGGAACAACCTAATGAAAAACTGTTTTTT. This gives the protein CASSYSEQPNEKLFF.

This clonotype was observed a few times. As DNA, the CDR3 is TGTGCCAGCAGCTCCGGGACAGGGGCTAAAGATGAGCAGTTCTTC. As protein: CASSSGTGAKDEQFF. This chain joins TRBV11-2 and TRBJ2-1; 10 positions match TRBD1. Germline loops: CDR1 SGHAT, CDR2 FQNNGV. The junction had 8 bases not matched to a gene; V was cut back by 4 bases and J by 8 bases. The CDR3 covers 15 residues.

This clonotype was counted at least ten times. The chain joins TRBV5-5 to TRBJ2-3, with D hard to call. In germline, CDR1 is SGHKS, CDR2 YYEKEE (reference sequence). The CDR3 totals 14 residues. The germline V and J ends were trimmed by 4 bases and 1 base, with 10 bases remaining between them. CDR3: CASSLLAGTDTQYF. For the CDR3, the DNA is TGTGCCAGCAGCCTCTTGGCTGGCACAGATACGCAGTATTTT.

Points on this clonotype: Here the CDR3 omits its conserved ending phenylalanine or tryptophan, so a read error is the likely source. This chain links TRBV11-2 with TRBJ2-6, with 10 bases identical to TRBD2. CDR1 and CDR2 (germline): SGHAT, FQNNGV. CDR3 size: 20 residues. The CDR3: CASSLDSVAGGLSGANALTL. The CDR3 nucleotides are TGTGCCAGCAGCTTAGATTCGGTAGCGGGAGGCCTCTCTGGGGCCAACGCCCTGACTCTC.

As regards this clonotype: The germline gene is not matched at one end of the junction; a read error may be the cause. The chain couples TRBV11-1 to TRBJ2-2; D may be TRBD2 (6 bases). The CDR3 is 15 residues long. Germline V gene lookup returns CDR1 SGHAT and CDR2 FQDESV (reference sequence). The CDR3 loop reads CASSLMQSPGGELFF. CDR3 nucleotide sequence: TGTGCCAGCAGCTTAATGCAGTCCCCCGGAGGGGAGTTGTTTTTT. Full variable domain (missing parts from reference TRBV11-1 and TRBJ2-2): EAEVAQSPRYKITEKSQAVAFWCDPISGHATLYWYRQILGQGPELLVQFQDESVVDDSQLPKDRFSAERLKGVDSTLKIQPAELGDSAMYLCASSLMQSPGGELFFGEGSRLTVL.

A remark on this clonotype: One end of the junction is discordant with germline, which a read error may explain. This chain uses TRBV29-1 with TRBJ2-2; 7 bases are shared with TRBD1. The CDR3 has 14 amino acids. Germline CDR1 SQVTM, CDR2 ANQGSEA. This CDR3 is CSIGTASNTGELSF. In DNA, the CDR3 is TGCAGCATCGGGACAGCCTCGAACACCGGGGAGCTGTCTTTT.